These 20 T cell receptor beta chains originate from one sample sequenced in a study of graft-versus-host responses after intestinal transplantation. Generated by immunoSEQ multiplex PCR, the TCRdb table keeps only in-frame clones and is missing some. The sample has more than 30,000 clones; around 90% are singletons. Lamina propria and intraepithelial lymphocytes were released by processing graft tissue. The starting material was ileum tissue, obtained more than 200 days after intestinal transplant. Receptor source: a human patient who received an intestinal transplant, so some T cells may come from the graft donor.

This rearrangement joins TRBV30 to TRBJ1-2, with D maybe TRBD1 (5 bases). The CDR3 spans 14 residues. V lost 1 base, J lost 2 bases, and 11 bases lay in between. Germline CDR1 reads GTSNPN; CDR2 reads SVGIG (reference sequence). CDR3 DNA: TGTGCCTGGAGTGATCTTGGACACAACTATGGCTACACCTTC. Its translation is CAWSDLGHNYGYTF.

The chain combines TRBV28 with TRBJ1-1; D is unresolved. This CDR3 comprises 15 residues. Per germline, CDR1 MDHEN and CDR2 SYDVKM. The V gene lost 0 bases and the J gene lost 0 bases, with 8 bases spanning the gap. CDR3 loop: CASSLWVPLNTEAFF. The CDR3 region has the DNA TGTGCCAGCAGTTTATGGGTACCGCTGAACACTGAAGCTTTCTTT.

The chain combines TRBV10-3 with TRBJ2-1; perhaps TRBD2 as D (6 bases). There are 13 residues in the CDR3. The V gene's germline CDR1 is ENHRY and CDR2 SYGVKD. V dropped 6 bases and J dropped 7 bases, with 13 bases sitting between them. CDR3 nucleotides: TGTGCCATCAGGGGCCTGGGGGGTAATGAGCAGTTCTTC. Protein sequence: CAIRGLGGNEQFF.

The chain carries TRBV6-1 and TRBJ2-5; 8 nucleotides match TRBD1. Trimming cost V 7 bases and J 1 base; bases outside gene matches: 5. The germline gives CDR1 MNHNS, CDR2 SASEGT. The CDR3 covers 14 residues. CDR3 nucleotide sequence: TGTGCCAGCAAAGGACAGGGCCCCCAAGAGACCCAGTACTTC. Protein sequence: CASKGQGPQETQYF.

The CDR3 spells CASREASGSYEQYF. CDR3 nucleotide sequence: TGCGCCAGCAGAGAGGCTAGCGGCTCCTACGAGCAGTACTTC. The V gene is TRBV5-1, the J gene TRBJ2-7, with 7 bases lining up with TRBD2. After removal of 5 bases from V and 0 bases from J, the junction contained 5 bases not matched to a gene. The CDR3 contains 14 residues. Germline values: CDR1 SGHRS, CDR2 YFSETQ.

The chain combines TRBV25-1 with TRBJ2-3, with no clear D. Trimming took off 3 bases at V and 1 base at J, with 8 bases between the two ends. CDR3 length: 14 residues. The germline gives CDR1 MGHDK, CDR2 SYGVNS. CDR3 amino acids: CASSEADRTDTQYF. For the CDR3, the DNA is TGTGCCAGCAGTGAGGCCGACCGCACAGATACGCAGTATTTT.

This chain connects TRBV4-1 to TRBJ1-2; D unclear. V gave up 4 bases and J gave up 6 bases, with 15 bases separating them. This CDR3 region has 14 residues. Germline V gene sequence: CDR1 MGHRA, CDR2 YSYEKL. In DNA form, the CDR3 reads TGCGCCAGCAGCCCTAAGACGGGCAGCAATGGCTACACCTTC. It yields the protein CASSPKTGSNGYTF.

The rearrangement links TRBV7-8 to TRBJ1-5; D not resolved. Germline CDR1 and CDR2: SGHVS and FQNEAQ. The CDR3 consists of 15 residues. V shed 3 bases and J shed 8 bases, with 17 bases lying between them. The CDR3 region is CASSFFGRYWEPQHF. The CDR3 coding sequence is TGTGCCAGCAGCTTTTTCGGCAGGTATTGGGAGCCCCAGCATTTT. Full variable domain (missing parts from reference TRBV7-8 and TRBJ1-5): GAGVSQSPRYKVAKRGQDVALRCDPISGHVSLFWYQQALGQGPEFLTYFQNEAQLDKSGLPSDRFFAERPEGSVSTLKIQRTQQEDSAVYLCASSFFGRYWEPQHFGDGTRLSIL.

The chain is built from TRBV28 and TRBJ2-3; D may correspond to TRBD1 or TRBD2 (5 bases each). This CDR3 has 14 amino acids. The ends were cut back, 4 bases at V and 8 bases at J, with 16 bases in the middle. CDR1 and CDR2 (germline): MDHEN, SYDVKM. The DNA for the CDR3 is TGTGCCAGCAGTTCCTCCGTATATGGGGGTACGCAGTATTTT. It yields the protein CASSSSVYGGTQYF. Full variable domain (remainder filled in from reference TRBV28 and TRBJ2-3): DVKVTQSSRYLVKRTGEKVFLECVQDMDHENMFWYRQDPGLGLRLIYFSYDVKMKEKGDIPEGYSVSREKKERFSLILESASTNQTSMYLCASSSSVYGGTQYFGPGTRLTVL.

The chain carries TRBV7-8 and TRBJ2-7; D unresolved. V was trimmed by 3 bases and J by 3 bases, leaving 15 bases between them. In germline, CDR1 is SGHVS, CDR2 FQNEAQ. CDR3 length equals 15 residues. Here the CDR3 reads CASSLTIQLNYEQYF. The CDR3, as DNA: TGTGCCAGCAGCTTGACGATACAGCTAAACTACGAGCAGTACTTC.

The genes are TRBV5-1 and TRBJ2-5; 10 bases are a match to TRBD2. The CDR3 is 15 residues long. CDR1 is SGHRS and CDR2 is YFSETQ in the germline V gene. V was pared by 5 bases and J by 3 bases, with 7 bases of the junction left unmatched. CDR3 sequence (DNA): TGCGCCAGCAGTGAAGCGGGGGGGCCGGAAGAGACCCAGTACTTC. Amino acids: CASSEAGGPEETQYF.

This chain joins TRBV5-1 and TRBJ2-3; 9 positions agree with TRBD2. This CDR3 is 16 amino acids long. The V gene's germline CDR1 is SGHRS and CDR2 YFSETQ. With V trimmed by 3 bases and J by 6 bases, 11 bases remained unmatched. Here the CDR3 reads CASSSLGREGRDTQYF. As DNA, the CDR3 is TGCGCCAGCAGCTCCTTAGGGCGGGAGGGCCGGGATACGCAGTATTTT.

V and J are TRBV5-1 and TRBJ2-1; D possibly corresponds to TRBD2 (6 bases). Looked up from germline, CDR1 is SGHRS and CDR2 is YFSETQ. The CDR3 runs to 15 residues. Trimming took 1 base from V and 2 from J, leaving 10 bases between them. The CDR3 nucleotides are TGCGCCAGCAGCTTGACACTAGCCCCCTACAATGAGCAGTTCTTC. It is translated as CASSLTLAPYNEQFF.

The rearrangement links TRBV6-6 to TRBJ2-1; D gene ambiguous. Looked up from germline, CDR1 is MNHNY and CDR2 is SVGAGI (reference sequence). V gave up 0 bases and J gave up 15 bases, with 9 bases separating them. The CDR3 extends over 11 amino acids. CDR3 region: CASSYSWMWFF. The CDR3 DNA sequence: TGTGCCAGCAGTTACTCCTGGATGTGGTTCTTC.

The V call is TRBV9, the J call TRBJ2-1; D call uncertain. The CDR3 covers 16 residues. The V and J ends lost 0 bases and 0 bases respectively, with 10 bases between them. Germline values: CDR1 SGDLS, CDR2 YYNGEE. The CDR3 here is CASSVEPDHSYNEQFF. CDR3 DNA sequence: TGTGCCAGCAGCGTAGAGCCAGACCACTCCTACAATGAGCAGTTCTTC.

The V call is TRBV28, the J call TRBJ2-3, with unresolved D. Germline assignment: CDR1 MDHEN and CDR2 SYDVKM. Trimming removed 1 base from V and 1 base from J, with 12 bases in between. This CDR3 has 16 amino acids. This CDR3 reads CASSLSSTAGTDTQYF. CDR3 DNA: TGTGCCAGCAGTTTATCATCCACAGCTGGCACAGATACGCAGTATTTT.

The gene calls are TRBV7-2 and TRBJ2-7; D may match TRBD1 or TRBD2 (5 bases each). V dropped 1 base and J dropped 3 bases, with 13 bases sitting between them. The CDR3 is 15 residues long. Germline CDR1 and CDR2: SGHTA and FQGNSA. The CDR3, as DNA: TGTGCCAGCAGCTTAGGCCTGGGGGTAATCTACGAGCAGTACTTC. Protein product: CASSLGLGVIYEQYF.

The chain uses TRBV28 and TRBJ1-1, with D hard to call. The CDR3 totals 14 residues. The germline V gene has CDR1 MDHEN and CDR2 SYDVKM. Trimming took 6 bases from V and 4 from J, leaving 15 bases between them. In DNA, the CDR3 is TGTGCCAGCAGGGTTCAAGGGAGTGTCACTGAAGCTTTCTTT. Translated, it gives CASRVQGSVTEAFF.

J is TRBJ2-3 and V is TRBV2; D is undetermined. Trimming left V 4 bases short and J 5 bases short, with 10 bases between. Germline V gene sequence: CDR1 SNHLY, CDR2 FYNNEI. The CDR3 contains 13 residues. The chain's CDR3 is CASSAARRDTQYF. The DNA for the CDR3 is TGTGCCAGCAGTGCGGCAAGGAGAGATACGCAGTATTTT.

This clone appeared a single time. The CDR3 here is CASSLALSSSYEQYF. The DNA of the CDR3 is TGCGCCAGCAGCTTGGCCTTATCCAGCTCCTACGAGCAGTACTTC. J is TRBJ2-5 and V is TRBV5-1; D is ambiguous. The J call may be incorrect, as the DNA end agrees better with TRBJ2-7. Germline V lookup: CDR1 SGHRS, CDR2 YFSETQ. The CDR3 length is 15 residues.